A single sample gave rise to the 22 T cell receptor beta chains below, sequenced in a study of blood T cell repertoires in COVID-19. The assay was immunoSEQ multiplex PCR, and TCRdb's table has in-frame clones only and misses some. Seen here are roughly 100,000 clones, approximately 85% observed once, and the top ten hold 7.5% to 10%. Sequencing was carried out using peripheral blood. These receptors all come from a man aged 40-50 years with active or convalescent COVID-19.

The V gene is TRBV2, the J gene TRBJ1-3, with D perhaps matching TRBD1 (6 bases). Germline values: CDR1 SNHLY, CDR2 FYNNEI. V lost 6 bases, J lost 0 bases, and 9 bases lay in between. The CDR3 covers 14 residues. The CDR3 nucleotides read TGTGCCAGCAGGAGACAGGCCTCTGGAAACACCATATATTTT. Its translation: CASRRQASGNTIYF. The full variable domain, with the rest looked up from reference TRBV2 and TRBJ1-3, is EPEVTQTPSHQVTQMGQEVILRCVPISNHLYFYWYRQILGQKVEFLVSFYNNEISEKSEIFDDQFSVERPDGSNFTLKIRSTKLEDSAMYFCASRRQASGNTIYFGEGSWLTVV.

V usage is TRBV18 and J usage is TRBJ1-4, with a tentative D call TRBD1 (6 bases). Germline loops: CDR1 KGHSH, CDR2 LQKENI. The CDR3 covers 14 residues. V dropped 8 bases and J dropped 8 bases, with 18 bases sitting between them. CDR3 coding DNA: TGTGCCAGCGCGAAACAGGGCCTTTGGGAAAAACTGTTTTTT. This sequence encodes CASAKQGLWEKLFF.

This clone appeared once. The chain is built from TRBV25-1 and TRBJ2-1; 12 bases align to TRBD2. This CDR3 is built from 14 residues. Germline V gene data show CDR1 as MGHDK and CDR2 as SYGVNS. The J segment lost 7 bases and the V segment lost 7 bases, leaving 5 bases of the junction unmatched. CDR3 DNA: TGTGCCAGCACTAGCGGGGGGGCTTATAATGAGCAGTTCTTC. Residues: CASTSGGAYNEQFF.

The chain has TRBV5-1 and TRBJ1-1, with a weak D call TRBD1 (6 bases). The CDR3 totals 14 residues. In germline, CDR1 is SGHRS, CDR2 YFSETQ. Trimming removed 3 bases from V and 4 bases from J, with 13 bases in between. In nucleotides, the CDR3 is TGCGCCAGCAGCTCAGGGGATGAGGCCACTGAAGCTTTCTTT. It is translated as CASSSGDEATEAFF.

This chain connects TRBV7-2 to TRBJ2-7; 7 positions agree with TRBD1. Germline V gene sequence: CDR1 SGHTA, CDR2 FQGNSA. This CDR3 comprises 13 residues. The J segment lost 2 bases and the V segment lost 5 bases, leaving 3 bases of the junction unmatched. CDR3 bases: TGTGCCAGCAGCCTGGGACAGCCCTACGAGCAGTACTTC. Translating gives CASSLGQPYEQYF.

The gene calls are TRBV30 and TRBJ1-6; no clear D gene. V was clipped by 5 bases and J by 14 bases, with 13 bases between them. Germline V gene sequence: CDR1 GTSNPN, CDR2 SVGIG (reference sequence). CDR3 length: 11 amino acids. The CDR3 nucleotides are TGTGCCTGGGGAGGGCTTTCGACCCTCCACTTT. The encoded protein is CAWGGLSTLHF.

The chain joins TRBV4-2 to TRBJ1-4; the match to TRBD1 covers 8 bases. Unmatched junction bases numbered 7, after V lost 10 bases and J lost 3 bases. Per germline, CDR1 LGHNA and CDR2 YNFKEQ. This CDR3 is 14 amino acids long. This CDR3 reads CATTLQGANEKLFF. The CDR3 region has the DNA TGTGCCACCACTCTACAGGGGGCTAATGAAAAACTGTTTTTT.

V usage is TRBV6-2 or TRBV6-3 and J usage is TRBJ2-5, with 10 bases that match TRBD1. V shed 1 base and J 2 bases; nucleotides not matched to a gene: 10. Germline V gives CDR1 MNHEY, CDR2 SVGEGT. CDR3 length: 18 amino acids. For the CDR3, the DNA is TGTGCCAGCAGTTACTTCGGACAGGGGGTGTCGGGTCAAGAGACCCAGTACTTC. Translating it yields CASSYFGQGVSGQETQYF.

V usage is TRBV7-2 and J usage is TRBJ1-5; the D gene is possibly TRBD1 (5 bases). This CDR3 comprises 16 residues. With 4 bases removed from V and 0 bases from J, the gap between germline ends came to 13 bases. CDR1 is SGHTA, CDR2 FQGNSA, per germline. The CDR3 DNA reads as TGTGCCAGCAGCTCCCTGGGGGGGAATAGCAATCAGCCCCAGCATTTT. It codes for CASSSLGGNSNQPQHF.

As regards this clone: At one of its ends the junction is not consistent with the germline gene, which may arise from a read error. The rearrangement uses TRBV5-4 and TRBJ2-1; the D gene is possibly TRBD2 (5 bases). Germline V gives CDR1 SGHNT, CDR2 YYREEE (reference sequence). The CDR3 is 13 amino acids. DNA for the CDR3: TGTGCCAGCAGCTTGGAGTTGGGAAGGGAGAGGATCTTC. This translates into CASSLELGRERIF.

The chain is built from TRBV5-6 and TRBJ2-7; weak D call: TRBD1 (6 bases). The germline CDR1 and CDR2 sequences are SGHDT and YYEEEE. CDR3 length equals 12 residues. V was shortened by 2 bases and J by 9 bases, with 12 bases between the two germline ends. CDR3 sequence: CASSFRGNVQYF. The CDR3 DNA reads as TGTGCCAGCAGCTTTAGGGGGAATGTGCAGTACTTC.

This chain uses TRBV4-2 with TRBJ2-5, with TRBD1 matching 8 bases. The V and J ends lost 5 bases and 3 bases, in that order; junction bases with no gene match: 2. The CDR3 covers 13 residues. Germline assignment: CDR1 LGHNA and CDR2 YNFKEQ. The CDR3 DNA follows: TGTGCCAGCAGCTTGACAGGGGAAGAGACCCAGTACTTC. It is translated as CASSLTGEETQYF.

This clone was counted once. The chain couples TRBV6-1 to TRBJ2-7; TRBD1 might be the D (6 bases). With 6 bases removed from V and 7 bases from J, the gap between germline ends came to 16 bases. This CDR3 has 13 amino acids. Per germline, CDR1 MNHNS and CDR2 SASEGT. The CDR3 nucleotides read TGTGCCAGCAGCCTTACAGGGTTCTGGGAGCAGTACTTC. Amino acid sequence: CASSLTGFWEQYF.

The J gene is TRBJ1-4, the V gene TRBV5-6; no clear D gene. Trimming left V 4 bases short and J 6 bases short, with 10 bases between. Germline V gene data show CDR1 as SGHDT and CDR2 as YYEEEE. The CDR3 runs to 13 residues. As DNA, the CDR3 is TGTGCCAGCAGCCCGAGGTTCGATGAAAAACTGTTTTTT. It yields the protein CASSPRFDEKLFF.

The chain has TRBV7-2 and TRBJ2-7, with 9 bases matching TRBD2. Germline CDR1 reads SGHTA; CDR2 reads FQGNSA. The CDR3 has 15 amino acids. V shed 0 bases, J shed 2 bases, and the junction held 2 bases outside the gene matches. The CDR3 is CASSLAGLAAYEQYF. For the CDR3, the DNA is TGTGCCAGCAGCTTAGCGGGACTAGCAGCCTACGAGCAGTACTTC.

The chain couples TRBV25-1 to TRBJ2-1; 7 nucleotides agree with TRBD1. Germline CDR1 MGHDK, CDR2 SYGVNS. The V gene end was trimmed by 9 bases and the J gene end by 0 bases; junction bases not matched to a gene: 11. This CDR3 spans 16 amino acids. CDR3 region: CASNTSGTASYNEQFF. The CDR3, as DNA: TGTGCCAGTAATACATCCGGGACAGCCTCCTACAATGAGCAGTTCTTC.

The chain recombines TRBV9 with TRBJ1-3; perhaps TRBD1 as D (5 bases). This CDR3 has 16 residues. The germline gives CDR1 SGDLS, CDR2 YYNGEE. V was trimmed by 2 bases and J by 8 bases, leaving 20 bases between them. The CDR3 loop reads CASSVLSGAPADTIYF. The CDR3 DNA reads TGTGCCAGCAGCGTGTTGAGTGGGGCCCCCGCGGACACCATATATTTT.

Only a few counts were recorded for this clone. The J gene is TRBJ1-6, the V gene TRBV10-1; D unresolved. This CDR3 region has 12 residues. In germline, CDR1 is WNHNN, CDR2 SYGVQD (reference sequence). Trimming shortened V by 10 bases and J by 7 bases, and 11 bases separated the two germline ends. CDR3 protein: CANCWANSPLHF. The CDR3 DNA is TGCGCCAATTGTTGGGCCAATTCACCCCTCCACTTT.

As for this clone: The junction departs from germline at one end; a sequencing error may be responsible. V gene TRBV12-5 combines with J gene TRBJ1-6; TRBD1 is a possible D gene (6 bases). Germline V CDR1 and CDR2: LGHNT, FRNRAP. The CDR3 is 13 amino acids. This CDR3 reads CASGLVPGDISEF. CDR3 sequence (DNA): TGTGCTAGTGGTTTGGTACCAGGGGACATATCGGAATTT. Full variable domain (rest looked up from reference TRBV12-5 and TRBJ1-6): DARVTQTPRHKVTEMGQEVTMRCQPILGHNTVFWYRQTMMQGLELLAYFRNRAPLDDSGMPKDRFSAEMPDATLATLKIQPSEPRDSAVYFCASGLVPGDISEFGNGTRLTVT.

V is TRBV12-3 or TRBV12-4 and J is TRBJ2-5; 8 nucleotides agree with TRBD1. The trim removed 8 bases at V and 5 bases at J, leaving 7 bases unmatched. The CDR3 has 13 residues. CDR3 sequence: CASGQGVRETQYF. In DNA, the CDR3 is TGTGCCAGCGGACAGGGTGTTAGGGAGACCCAGTACTTC.

The rearrangement uses TRBV2 and TRBJ2-7; D possibly corresponds to TRBD1 (5 bases). CDR1 and CDR2 (germline): SNHLY, FYNNEI. The V gene lost 4 bases and the J gene lost 1 base, with 14 bases spanning the gap. This CDR3 has 15 amino acids. The CDR3: CASSVHSAGSYEQYF. The CDR3 DNA sequence: TGTGCCAGCAGTGTCCACTCTGCAGGGTCCTACGAGCAGTACTTC.

The chain joins TRBV5-6 to TRBJ2-7; 7 nucleotides match TRBD1. V was clipped by 1 base and J by 4 bases; unmatched bases: 11. The length of the CDR3 is 16 residues. The V gene's germline CDR1 is SGHDT and CDR2 YYEEEE. CDR3 bases: TGTGCCAGCAGCTTGTTTTCGGCAGGGGGAGCTTACGAGCAGTACTTC. Translation: CASSLFSAGGAYEQYF.